Shown below are 3 T cell receptor beta chains from a single sample sequenced in a study of T-cell memory formation after mild COVID-19. TCRdb processed the 5' RACE reads anew with MiXCR; each CDR3 protein has one entry. The table shows about 400,000 distinct CDR3 sequences, with more than 20% occurring only once. Sequenced material: PBMCs or a T cell subset sorted from them (not recorded which). The receptors were sampled from an adult woman who had mild COVID-19 (a few samples of this study predate the infection). Cell type and time point are not known.

Only a few counts were recorded for this clonotype. The chain carries TRBV12-3 or TRBV12-4 and TRBJ1-6; 8 nucleotides match TRBD1. V lost 5 bases to trimming and J lost 7 bases; unmatched junction nucleotides: 10. This CDR3 comprises 16 residues. CDR3 sequence reads: CASSPDRGGTNSPLHF. The CDR3 nucleotides are TGTGCCAGCAGTCCCGACAGGGGTGGAACGAATTCACCCCTCCACTTT.

The rearrangement links TRBV29-1 to TRBJ2-2; perhaps TRBD2 as D (6 bases). CDR3 length: 12 residues. CDR1 SQVTM and CDR2 ANQGSEA come from the germline V gene. V lost 5 bases to trimming and J lost 7 bases, with 11 bases between them. The CDR3 here is CSVPWGVGELFF. The DNA of the CDR3 is TGCAGCGTTCCCTGGGGGGTCGGGGAGCTGTTTTTT.

The chain has TRBV6-6 and TRBJ1-1, with D perhaps TRBD1 (6 bases). Trimming took off 10 bases at V and 6 bases at J, with 18 bases between the two ends. CDR3 length equals 13 residues. Germline V gene lookup returns CDR1 MNHNY and CDR2 SVGAGI (reference sequence). CDR3 DNA: TGTGCCACCAGACAGGACACTAGACCTGAAGCTTTCTTT. Translated, it gives CATRQDTRPEAFF.